A selection of T cell receptor beta chains follows, all from one sample in a study of cytomegalovirus exposure and HLA in healthy donors. Here immunoSEQ multiplex PCR was the method, and the copy in TCRdb shows in-frame clones only, minus some. This repertoire shows some 130,000 clones, approximately 61% found once; its top ten account for more than 1.5%. The sample was PBMCs. Every receptor here comes from a human donor in good health. Both conserved end residues are trimmed from each CDR3. The order of the fields is V gene, J gene, CDR3 protein.

>TRBV10-1|TRBJ2-7
ASRNAGTGGAKSYEQY
>TRBV5-4|TRBJ1-2
ASSLDRVYGYT
>TRBV6-5|TRBJ1-2
ASSYSYRLAEGYT
>TRBV11-1|TRBJ2-7
ASSLARAGEQY
>TRBV6-1|TRBJ1-4
ASSRDSLEKLF
>TRBV18|TRBJ2-5
ASSPRTGSGETQY
>TRBV5-1|TRBJ2-7
ASSLFTSGSSYEQY
>TRBV6-1|TRBJ1-5
ASSDGNQPQH
>TRBV27|TRBJ2-7
ASSPQRGASYEQY
>TRBV11-2|TRBJ1-1
ASSTLQGPRVNTEAF
>TRBV11-1|TRBJ2-7
ASSPRTSGNYEQY
>TRBV27|TRBJ2-1
AVQGGSLPQF
>TRBV9|TRBJ1-1
ASSTPTGSLEAF
>TRBV10-1|TRBJ2-5
ANKRVQETQY
>TRBV2|TRBJ2-1
ASSEGRWAGLSYNEQF
>TRBV19|TRBJ2-3
ASSSGTGRTDTQY
>TRBV14|TRBJ2-1
ASSLWTLAGGINEQF
>TRBV9|TRBJ2-3
ASSPRQGRGTDTQY
>TRBV7-6|TRBJ2-7
ASRTVDRGFYEQY
>TRBV13|.
ASSQLLEGSYEQY
>TRBV28|TRBJ1-1
ASSFYPGRVATEAF
>TRBV7-6|TRBJ2-5
ASSKTSGRTSETQY
>TRBV5-4|TRBJ1-1
ASSVYRVNTEAF
>TRBV4-1|TRBJ1-5
ASSQAPSGNQPQH
>TRBV9|TRBJ2-7
ASSARTSGHEQY
>TRBV7-6|TRBJ2-5
ASSLRSGGETQY
>TRBV19|TRBJ2-1
ASRAESSYNEQF
>TRBV4-3|TRBJ2-3
ASSQAIGGGTSTDTQY
>TRBV18|TRBJ1-1
ASSPRLAEAF
>TRBV7-7|TRBJ2-2
ASTPQAGELF
>TRBV11-2|TRBJ2-7
ASTVSYEQY
>TRBV6-6|TRBJ2-7
ASSYPGLAAYEQY
>TRBV10-3|TRBJ2-2
AISESTSGRASYTGELF
>TRBV15|TRBJ2-5
ATGPTDRPGGWETQY
>TRBV21-1|TRBJ2-5
ASSKAVDTQY
>TRBV11-2|TRBJ2-7
ASSFYSAGTSGRYEQY
>TRBV28|TRBJ2-3
ASRRPSYRVGTDTQY
>TRBV29-1|TRBJ2-5
SVEVYPTRRGQETQY
>TRBV2|TRBJ2-7
ASSESSGTGVTYEQY
>TRBV9|TRBJ1-2
ASSVDSNYGYT
>TRBV19|TRBJ2-7
ASRLGHGDYEQY
>TRBV6-1|TRBJ1-1
ASSDWARLEAF
>TRBV19|TRBJ2-4
ASSIDRGLHLAKNIQY
>TRBV7-9|TRBJ2-1
ASSHFSGRASYNEQF
>TRBV28|TRBJ2-3
ASSFTAGKLTDTQY
>TRBV29-1|TRBJ1-2
SSTDRAGYGYT
>TRBV9|TRBJ2-3
ASSVGNSGTYTDTQY
>TRBV6-5|TRBJ2-7
ASSYTGGNIHEQY
>TRBV19|TRBJ1-2
ASSAPDRGGNGYT
>TRBV28|TRBJ2-7
ASTPTGDSYEQY
>TRBV12-5|TRBJ2-7
ASGDTSFYEQY
>TRBV28|TRBJ1-5
ASGRRGTSNQPQH
>TRBV7-8|TRBJ2-2
ASSLETSGSITGELF
>TRBV9|TRBJ2-1
ASPRRDRGSNEQF
>TRBV11-3|TRBJ2-2
ASSLQTGANTGELF